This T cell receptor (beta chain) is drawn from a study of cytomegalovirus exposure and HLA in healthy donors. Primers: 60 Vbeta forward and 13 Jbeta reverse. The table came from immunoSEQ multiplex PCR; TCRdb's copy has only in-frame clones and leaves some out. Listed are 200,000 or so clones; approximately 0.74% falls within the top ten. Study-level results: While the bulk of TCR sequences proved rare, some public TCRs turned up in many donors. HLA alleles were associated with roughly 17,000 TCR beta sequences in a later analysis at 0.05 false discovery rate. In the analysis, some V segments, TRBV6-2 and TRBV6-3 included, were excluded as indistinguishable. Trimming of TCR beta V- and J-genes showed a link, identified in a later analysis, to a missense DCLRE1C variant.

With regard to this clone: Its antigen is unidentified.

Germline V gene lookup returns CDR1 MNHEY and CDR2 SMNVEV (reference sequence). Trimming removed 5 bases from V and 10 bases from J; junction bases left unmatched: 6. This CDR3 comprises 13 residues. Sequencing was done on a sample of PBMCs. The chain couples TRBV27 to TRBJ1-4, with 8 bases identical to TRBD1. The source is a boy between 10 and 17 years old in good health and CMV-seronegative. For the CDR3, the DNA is TGTGCCAGCAGTCCCCAGGGGGCACTAAAACTGTTTTTT. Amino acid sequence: CASSPQGALKLFF.